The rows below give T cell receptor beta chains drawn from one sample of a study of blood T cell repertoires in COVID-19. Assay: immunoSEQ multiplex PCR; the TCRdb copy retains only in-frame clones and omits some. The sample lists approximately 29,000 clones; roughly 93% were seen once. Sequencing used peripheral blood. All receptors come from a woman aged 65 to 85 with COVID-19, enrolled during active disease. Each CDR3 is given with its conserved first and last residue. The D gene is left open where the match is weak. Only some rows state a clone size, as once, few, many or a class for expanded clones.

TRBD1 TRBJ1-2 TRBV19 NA CASSTKQGSYGYTF TGTGCCAGTAGTACGAAACAGGGGAGCTATGGCTACACCTTC
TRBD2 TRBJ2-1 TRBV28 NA CASSASGGLSYNEQFF TGTGCCAGCAGCGCTAGCGGGGGACTCTCCTACAATGAGCAGTTCTTC
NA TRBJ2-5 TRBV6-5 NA CASSYLTSLETQYF TGTGCCAGCAGTTACCTTACTAGTTTGGAGACCCAGTACTTC
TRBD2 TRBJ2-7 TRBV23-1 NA CASSQVSGTSGRSYEQYF TGCGCCAGCAGTCAAGTGTCCGGGACTAGCGGGAGGTCCTACGAGCAGTACTTC
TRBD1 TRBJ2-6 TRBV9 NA CASSYRRDSDSGANVLTF TGTGCCAGCAGCTATCGCCGGGACAGTGACTCTGGGGCCAACGTCCTGACTTTC
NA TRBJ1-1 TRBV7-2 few CASSQDSMNTEAFF TGTGCCAGCAGCCAGGATTCGATGAACACTGAAGCTTTCTTT
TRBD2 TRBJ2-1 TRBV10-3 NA CAIRSGTSGNNEQFF TGTGCCATCAGATCCGGGACTAGCGGGAACAATGAGCAGTTCTTC
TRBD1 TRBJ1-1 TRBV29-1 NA CSARTGGNTEAFF TGCAGCGCCCGGACAGGGGGGAACACTGAAGCTTTCTTT
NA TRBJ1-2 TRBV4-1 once CASSQVARGPNYGYTF TGCGCCAGCAGCCAAGTAGCCAGGGGCCCTAACTATGGCTACACCTTC
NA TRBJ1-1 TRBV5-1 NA CASSGQRGMNTEAFF TGCGCCAGCAGCGGCCAGCGGGGGATGAACACTGAAGCTTTCTTT
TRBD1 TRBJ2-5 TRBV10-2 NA CASRDPGRGQETQYF TGCGCCAGCAGAGATCCGGGCAGGGGGCAAGAGACCCAGTACTTC
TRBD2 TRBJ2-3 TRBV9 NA CASSALSGSADTQYF TGTGCCAGCAGCGCGCTTAGCGGGTCCGCAGATACGCAGTATTTT
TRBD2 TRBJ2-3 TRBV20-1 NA CSASVSGSESDTQYF TGCAGTGCTAGTGTTAGCGGGAGTGAGTCAGATACGCAGTATTTT
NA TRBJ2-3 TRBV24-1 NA CATSGQGTDTQYF TGTGCCACCAGTGGGCAGGGGACAGATACGCAGTATTTT
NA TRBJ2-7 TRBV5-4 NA CASSLGPEGAYEQYF TGTGCCAGCAGCTTAGGCCCAGAGGGAGCCTACGAGCAGTACTTC
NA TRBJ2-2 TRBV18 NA CASSPPRNTGELFF TGTGCCAGCTCACCACCGCGAAACACCGGGGAGCTGTTTTTT
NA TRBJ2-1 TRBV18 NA CASSPIAGNEQFF TGTGCCAGCTCACCAATCGCCGGGAATGAGCAGTTCTTC
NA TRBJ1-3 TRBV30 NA CAWRDQGNRNTIYF TGTGCCTGGAGAGATCAGGGGAATAGAAACACCATATATTTT
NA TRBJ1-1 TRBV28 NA CASIPPLTSEAFF TGTGCCAGCATCCCACCCTTAACTTCGGAAGCTTTCTTT
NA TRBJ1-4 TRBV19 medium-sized CASSTFSSAGTNEKLFF TGTGCCAGTAGCACTTTCTCCAGCGCTGGGACTAATGAAAAACTGTTTTTT
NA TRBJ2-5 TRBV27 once CASSLTLFSGRETQYF TGTGCCAGCAGTCTAACCCTTTTTTCGGGTCGAGAGACCCAGTACTTC
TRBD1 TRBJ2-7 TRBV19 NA CASSSHWTGGVEQYF TGTGCCAGTAGTTCCCACTGGACAGGGGGCGTCGAGCAGTACTTC